This T cell receptor (beta chain) derives from a study of identifying expanded T cells in peripheral blood. The germline V gene has CDR1 LNHNV and CDR2 YYDKDF (reference sequence). The CDR3 runs 15 residues. V dropped 0 bases and J dropped 3; count of bases not matched to a gene: 5. This clone is a singleton in its sample. Some clones are missing from TCRdb's copy, which holds only in-frame ones; the method was immunoSEQ multiplex PCR. Of 51,000 or so clones listed, roughly 82% are singletons. The TCR was taken from a person between 18 and 69 years old in good health. Sequenced material: blood. V is TRBV15 and J is TRBJ2-7; 7 nucleotides line up with TRBD2. CDR3 sequence (DNA): TGTGCCACCAGCAGAGAGGGAGGGGATGGCTACGAGCAGTACTTC. Translating gives CATSREGGDGYEQYF.